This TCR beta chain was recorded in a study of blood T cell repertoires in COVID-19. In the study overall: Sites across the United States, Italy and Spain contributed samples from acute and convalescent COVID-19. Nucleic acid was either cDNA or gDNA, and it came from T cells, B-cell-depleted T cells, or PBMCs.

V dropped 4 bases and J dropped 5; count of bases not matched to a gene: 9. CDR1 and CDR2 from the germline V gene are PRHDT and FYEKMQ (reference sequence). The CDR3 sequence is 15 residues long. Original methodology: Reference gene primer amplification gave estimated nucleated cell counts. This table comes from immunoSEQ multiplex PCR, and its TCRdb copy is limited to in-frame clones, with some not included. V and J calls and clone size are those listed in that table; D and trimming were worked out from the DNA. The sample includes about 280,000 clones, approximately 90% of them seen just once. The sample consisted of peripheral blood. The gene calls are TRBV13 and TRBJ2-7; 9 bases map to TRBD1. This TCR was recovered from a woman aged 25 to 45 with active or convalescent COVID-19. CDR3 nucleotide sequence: TGTGCCAGCAGCTCCCGGGACAGGGCCGGCAACGAGCAGTACTTC. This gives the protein CASSSRDRAGNEQYF.